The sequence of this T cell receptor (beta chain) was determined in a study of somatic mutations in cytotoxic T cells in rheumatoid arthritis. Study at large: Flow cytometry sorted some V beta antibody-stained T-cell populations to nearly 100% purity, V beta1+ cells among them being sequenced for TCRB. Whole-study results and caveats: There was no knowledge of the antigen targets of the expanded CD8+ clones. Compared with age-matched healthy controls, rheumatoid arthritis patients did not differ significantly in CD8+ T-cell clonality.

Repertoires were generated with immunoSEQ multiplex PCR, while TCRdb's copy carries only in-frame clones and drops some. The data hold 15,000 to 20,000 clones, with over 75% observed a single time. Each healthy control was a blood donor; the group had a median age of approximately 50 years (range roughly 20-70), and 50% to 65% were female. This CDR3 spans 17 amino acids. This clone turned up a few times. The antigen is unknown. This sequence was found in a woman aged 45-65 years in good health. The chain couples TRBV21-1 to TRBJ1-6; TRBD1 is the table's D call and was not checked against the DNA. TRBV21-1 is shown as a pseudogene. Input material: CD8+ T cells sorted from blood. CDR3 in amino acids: CASIPNFDPGNNSPLHF. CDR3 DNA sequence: TGTGCCAGCATCCCAAATTTCGACCCAGGGAACAATTCACCCCTCCACTTT.